The sequence of this T cell receptor beta chain was determined in a study of blood T cell repertoires in COVID-19. CDR3 length: 16 residues. The V gene's germline CDR1 is SGDLS and CDR2 YYNGEE. J was trimmed by 4 bases and V by 0 bases; bases with no gene match: 6. Sequencing used immunoSEQ multiplex PCR; TCRdb keeps in-frame clones, though not all of them. The sample includes roughly 250,000 clones, 83% of them seen just once. Exposed participants encountered a COVID-19 case during the 2 weeks preceding study entry. The specimen sequenced was PBMCs or T cells enriched from blood (not recorded which). V is TRBV9 and J is TRBJ1-2, with 10 bases aligning to TRBD1. The receptor comes from a woman in her thirties or forties who had been exposed to COVID-19. This CDR3 is CASSVDGQGVFYGYTF. The CDR3 DNA reads TGTGCCAGCAGCGTAGATGGACAGGGGGTCTTCTATGGCTACACCTTC.